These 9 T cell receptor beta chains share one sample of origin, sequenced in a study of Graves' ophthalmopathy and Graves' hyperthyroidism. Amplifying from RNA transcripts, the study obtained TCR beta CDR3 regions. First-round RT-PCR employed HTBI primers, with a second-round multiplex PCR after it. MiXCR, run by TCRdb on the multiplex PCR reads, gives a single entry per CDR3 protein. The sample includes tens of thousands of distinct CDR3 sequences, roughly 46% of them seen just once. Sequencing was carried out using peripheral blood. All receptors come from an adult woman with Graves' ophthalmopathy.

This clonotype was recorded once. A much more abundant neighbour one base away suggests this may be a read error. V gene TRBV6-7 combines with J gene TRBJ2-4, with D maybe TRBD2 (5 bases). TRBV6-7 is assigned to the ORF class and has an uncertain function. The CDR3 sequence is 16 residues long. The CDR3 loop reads CACSYSTKHTKNIQYF. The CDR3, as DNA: TGTGCCTGCAGTTACTCGACTAAGCATACCAAAAACATTCAGTACTTC.

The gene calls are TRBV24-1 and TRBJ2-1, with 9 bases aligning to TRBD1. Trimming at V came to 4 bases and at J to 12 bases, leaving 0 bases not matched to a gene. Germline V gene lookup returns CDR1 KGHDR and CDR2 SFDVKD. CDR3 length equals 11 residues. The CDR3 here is CATSEQGAQFF. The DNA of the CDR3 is TGTGCCACCAGTGAACAGGGGGCGCAGTTCTTC.

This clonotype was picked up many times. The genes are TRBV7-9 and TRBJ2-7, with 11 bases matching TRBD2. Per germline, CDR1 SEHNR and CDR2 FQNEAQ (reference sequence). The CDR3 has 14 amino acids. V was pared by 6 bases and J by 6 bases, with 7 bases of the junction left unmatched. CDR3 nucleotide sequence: TGTGCCAGCAGTCATACTAGCGGGAGCGGCGAGCAGTACTTC. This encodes CASSHTSGSGEQYF.

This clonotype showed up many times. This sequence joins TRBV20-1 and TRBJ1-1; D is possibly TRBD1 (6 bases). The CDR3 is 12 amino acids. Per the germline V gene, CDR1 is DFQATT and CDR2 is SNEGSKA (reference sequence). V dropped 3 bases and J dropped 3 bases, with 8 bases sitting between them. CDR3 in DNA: TGCAGTGCTAGCCGGACAGACACTGAAGCTTTCTTT. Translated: CSASRTDTEAFF.

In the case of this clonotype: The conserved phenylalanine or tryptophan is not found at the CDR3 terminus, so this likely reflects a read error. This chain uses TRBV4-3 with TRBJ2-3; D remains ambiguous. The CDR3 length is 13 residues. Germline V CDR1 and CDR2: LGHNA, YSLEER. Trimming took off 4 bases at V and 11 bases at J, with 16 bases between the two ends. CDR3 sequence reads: CASSRVDGGGQYL. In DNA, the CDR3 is TGCGCCAGCAGCCGAGTAGACGGCGGTGGGCAGTATTTA.

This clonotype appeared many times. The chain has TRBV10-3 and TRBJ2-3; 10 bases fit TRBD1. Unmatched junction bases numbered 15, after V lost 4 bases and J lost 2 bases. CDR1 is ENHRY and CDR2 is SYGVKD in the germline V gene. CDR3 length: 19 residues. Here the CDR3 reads CAISASRGGGQGTTDTQYF. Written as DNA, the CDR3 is TGTGCCATCAGTGCGTCGAGGGGAGGGGGACAGGGGACCACAGATACGCAGTATTTT.

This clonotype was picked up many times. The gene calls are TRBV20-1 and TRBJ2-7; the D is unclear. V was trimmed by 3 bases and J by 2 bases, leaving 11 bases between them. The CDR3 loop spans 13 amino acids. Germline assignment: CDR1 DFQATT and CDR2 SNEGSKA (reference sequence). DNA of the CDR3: TGCAGTGCTAGTCACCCTGACACCTACGAGCAGTACTTC. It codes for CSASHPDTYEQYF.

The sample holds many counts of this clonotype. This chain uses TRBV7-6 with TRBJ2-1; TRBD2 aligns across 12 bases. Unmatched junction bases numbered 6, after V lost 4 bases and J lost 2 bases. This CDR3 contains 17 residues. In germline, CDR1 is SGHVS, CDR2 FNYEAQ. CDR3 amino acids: CASSYLTSGRPYNEQFF. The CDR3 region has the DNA TGTGCCAGCAGCTACCTGACTAGCGGGAGACCCTACAATGAGCAGTTCTTC.

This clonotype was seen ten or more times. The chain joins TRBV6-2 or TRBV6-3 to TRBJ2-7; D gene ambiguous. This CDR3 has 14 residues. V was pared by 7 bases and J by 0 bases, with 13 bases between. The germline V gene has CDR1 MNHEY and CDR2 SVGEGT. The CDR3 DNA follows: TGTGCCAGCAACTGGGCGGTTAACTCCTACGAGCAGTACTTC. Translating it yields CASNWAVNSYEQYF.